This TCR beta chain was found in a study of chemoradiotherapy in HPV16-positive cancers. Repertoires were generated with immunoSEQ multiplex PCR, while TCRdb's copy carries only in-frame clones and drops some. The table shows over 8,000 clones, with about 91% occurring only once. The V and J ends lost 4 bases and 1 base respectively, with 11 bases between them. Germline V gene sequence: CDR1 SEHNR, CDR2 FQNEAQ (reference sequence). The CDR3 runs 15 residues. The receptor was derived from a human donor with HPV-associated anogenital cancer. This material consisted of blood, taken from a patient who underwent chemoradiotherapy. The V gene is TRBV7-9, the J gene TRBJ2-1; D is possibly TRBD1 or TRBD2 (5 bases each). CDR3 amino acids: CASSSSGLSYNEQFF. The CDR3 DNA is TGTGCCAGCAGCTCCTCGGGGCTTTCCTACAATGAGCAGTTCTTC.